This T cell receptor beta chain was identified in a study of cytomegalovirus exposure and HLA in healthy donors (dated by TCRdb to about 2017). Concerning the study at large: In an earlier analysis of 587 of the donors, 250 to 350 Gb of sequence data and 117 million unique TCR beta sequences from about 190 million T cells were reported. The study profiled the T cell repertoires of hundreds of subjects by immunosequencing and related them to cytomegalovirus serostatus. Among the roughly 400 genotyped donors, around 81% belonged to the genetic ancestry cluster associated with self-reported Caucasian donors. Both class I and class II loci were covered by HLA typing, at four-digit resolution. An earlier analysis of 587 of the donors applied high-throughput TCR beta sequencing to assess whether each TCR beta V gene segment acted as functional or pseudogenic. Every repertoire in the discovery cohort had been generated on one and the same sequencing platform. In a later analysis, previously published TCR beta repertoires from 666 donors were re-analyzed and high-resolution HLA genotyping was added so that TCR occurrence patterns could be studied. A handful of DR-DQ haplotypes were handled as single units for association and clustering because linkage in the cohort was strong. A later genetic analysis used genome-wide SNP genotypes for about 60% of the roughly 700 donors, treating that subset as a discovery cohort. Donor age, sex, ethnicity and CMV serostatus were collected together with the repertoire data. In addition to the first cohort of approximately 670 subjects, a separate validation cohort of under 150 different subjects was used. Around 320 gigabases of sequencing data and tens of millions of unique TCR sequences were included in an early release covering roughly 700 HLA-typed donors. The study aimed to test whether cataloging public T cell receptors could reveal signatures of past pathogen exposure. Among 398 genotyped donors of the cohort, an average of roughly 240,000 unique TCR beta nucleotide sequences were sequenced per donor, roughly 20% of them non-productive. The number of donors typed differed by locus, with 629-630 for A, B, C, DRB1 and DQB1, more than 500 for DQA1, over 600 for DPA1, and 400 to 490 for DPB1. To predict cytomegalovirus infection status, the study brought together high-throughput TCR immunosequencing, statistical association of individual TCRs with disease status, and machine learning. The later analysis used no new phenotypic data to find candidate immune exposures, relying instead on TCR beta sequences and their occurrence across donors.

Notes on this clone: It lacks a known antigen. No base qualities exist here, and no much larger clone lies one base off it.

Deletion took 3 bases off V and 4 bases off J, with a span of 7 bases between the germline ends. Taken from cysteine to phenylalanine, the CDR3 has 13 residues. Here the CDR3 DNA is all that survives: 39 bases in frame from base 1. CDR1 and CDR2 were assigned from the germline V gene as MRHNA and SNTAGT. The cohort consisted of hundreds of healthy bone marrow donors. At the time of sampling, every cohort member was nominally healthy, though immune exposures that went unrecorded were likely present. The donor was CMV seropositive and was included in the group of 270 or so seropositive cohort members. A peripheral blood sample was provided by each donor, and peripheral blood mononuclear cells were used for TCR beta sequencing. Genomic DNA was extracted from the blood cell samples with the Qiagen DNeasy Blood Extraction Kit. What the authors observed across the whole study: Compared with the roughly 670-donor mean, donors in an Asian-associated ancestry cluster had fewer N-insertions in productive TCRs, according to a later genetic analysis. Broadly in line with IMGT annotations, most TCR beta V segments showed up in productive rearrangements about 87% or about 30% of the time in an earlier analysis of 587 of the donors. At a false discovery rate of 0.05, a later analysis linked 15,000 to 20,000 TCR beta sequences to specific HLA alleles. In a later analysis, the rate of TCR association differed among HLA loci, with DRB1 alleles having the most associated TCRs and HLA-C alleles having the fewest. The study gave a list of under 200 TCR beta chains associated with cytomegalovirus. A further reported finding was that TCR beta sequences accurately predicted the HLA-A and HLA-B alleles for most subjects in the first cohort. Only TCR beta chains were sequenced in this cohort, and the absence of alpha or paired-chain data limited detectable features. In vitro tests confirmed that three of the cytomegalovirus-associated TCR beta chains recognize cytomegalovirus antigens. A later analysis found that HLA-associated TCR beta chains were more clonally expanded and had lower generation probabilities than equally common non-associated chains. Presence/absence analyses assumed roughly uniform sequencing depth across donors, an assumption that may not hold. Most CMV-associated TCR beta chains appeared to be HLA-restricted in a later analysis, and the HLA associations seemed to be driven largely by CMV exposure. Cytomegalovirus status was reported to be diagnosed by the classifier with high specificity and sensitivity in both the original and validation cohorts. V-gene and J-gene trimming of TCR beta chains was associated with a missense DCLRE1C variant in a later genetic analysis, and the association was replicated in an independent cohort. Strong co-occurrence of HLA alleles, especially DR and DQ, made assigning TCR associations to individual alleles difficult. Most TCR sequences were seen in very few donors, while some public TCRs were found in many individuals. It was suggested by the authors that the approach could potentially be generalized to other disease states and immunological phenotypes. Because counts were too low, under 20 rarely observed V segments, including chromosome 9 orphons, were left out of the earlier analysis of several hundred of the donors. Immune exposure information for the cohort was limited to CMV serostatus. Because some donors lacked HLA typing at each locus, the association tests relied only on the typed subset. Several of the top co-occurrence clusters appeared to be linked to parvovirus B19, influenza, CMV and Epstein-Barr virus, according to a later analysis. Some IMGT-functional V segments, including TRBV6-2 and TRBV6-3, could not be told apart with the 87-base-pair reads, so those segments were excluded. Linkage disequilibrium might explain the correlated functional status among segregating V segments, but an unknown experimental factor could not be ruled out. A cluster of highly shared sequence variants was judged likely to be a technical artifact of the sequencing pipeline.

The library was made by the immunoSEQ multiplex PCR assay. The multiplex PCR relied on a mix of 60 forward primers for TCR Vbeta segments and 13 reverse primers for TCR Jbeta segments. The CDR3 region of rearranged TCR beta genes was amplified from genomic DNA by a multiplex PCR assay. On the Illumina HiSeq System, the amplified TCR beta libraries were sequenced as 87-base-pair reads. The study's processing was this. A later analysis tallied tens of millions of unique TCR beta chains across the 660 or so repertoires, and approximately 12 million of those chains were shared by two or more donors. To remove PCR and sequencing errors, raw reads were error-corrected and collapsed into unique sequences using a nearest-neighbor algorithm that merged closely related sequences. V, D and J gene segments were assigned by aligning CDR3 sequences to IMGT reference sequences. For a sequence to be retained, a match of at least six nucleotides was required to both a V gene segment and a J gene segment. Rearrangements were classified as productive when the CDR3 lacked stop codons and remained in frame with V and J, and all other rearrangements were classified as non-productive. CDR3 was defined by IMGT convention, running from the second conserved V-encoded cysteine to the conserved J-encoded phenylalanine. Sequences without an unambiguous match to a single V gene segment were excluded from the earlier analysis of 587 of the donors. In an earlier analysis of around 600 of the donors, V segments were called functional above 56.7% productive rearrangements and were called segregating when the between-donor standard deviation exceeded 5%. A statistical classification framework was built to diagnose cytomegalovirus status from the catalog of TCR beta chain sequences. V and J gene assignment, in a later analysis, came from comparing TCR nucleotide sequences with IMGT/GENE-DB human TR gene sequences. The TCRdist pipeline was used in a later analysis to assign CDR3 sequences and most-parsimonious VDJ recombination scenarios. A later analysis defined each TCR beta chain by its CDR3 amino acid sequence plus V-gene family, and excluded reads lacking a unique V-gene family. A later analysis removed 450 to 600 highly shared, low-generation-probability nucleotide sequences to deal with suspected cross-contamination and a sequencing artifact. A later analysis calculated a clonal expansion index for each public chain from normalized within-repertoire ranks of inferred template counts. In a later analysis, generation probabilities were computed with a VDJ recombination model fitted to out-of-frame rearrangements, and the resulting probabilities were checked against IGoR. A later analysis scored TCR-TCR, TCR-HLA and TCR-CMV co-occurrence with hypergeometric tests, applying a repertoire-size bias correction to TCR pairs. A later analysis estimated false discovery rates by permuting HLA or CMV assignments 20 times. In a later analysis, co-occurring TCRs were grouped with DBSCAN, and TCRdist sequence similarity was added when clustering was performed within HLA-allele-positive subsets. For co-occurrence clustering, repertoires with fewer than 30,000 or more than 120,000 public chains were excluded, along with roughly 5 repertoires with anomalous nucleotide sharing. TCRdb holds this immuneACCESS table with in-frame rearrangements only. Some clones are missing; in checked studies, unresolved V genes explain under half, and the rest has no known cause. V and J calls and clone size are given by that table; D and trimming were obtained from the DNA. The sample table holds about 180,000 clones, of which 75% to 85% were seen once. Together, the top ten hold around 2.3% of the sample.

The sequence is built from TRBV6-4 and TRBJ2-1; TRBD1 could be the D gene, as 6 bases match. This clonotype was sampled from a woman aged 25 to 45 in good health and CMV-seropositive. The sequencing sample was made of PBMCs. The CDR3 here reads CASSDGQYNEQFF. The DNA sequence is given as TGTGCCAGCAGTGATGGACAGTACAATGAGCAGTTCTTC.